The 15 T cell receptor beta chains presented below share a single source sample, sequenced in a study of blood T cells in healthy people across ages. A second PCR of about 7 to 11 cycles used a sample-barcoded 5' primer and a J-beta primer mix. Via MiXCR, TCRdb re-called the 5' RACE reads, giving one row per CDR3 protein. The table lists approximately 490,000 distinct CDR3 sequences, less than 25% of them singletons. This same sample was also part of a study on T cells of mothers and their children.

The specimen was blood. These receptors came from a boy younger than 18 in good health.

The genes are TRBV6-2 or TRBV6-3 and TRBJ2-3, with D possibly being TRBD2 (6 bases). The CDR3 is 13 amino acids. In germline, CDR1 is MNHEY, CDR2 SVGEGT. The V end lost 0 bases, the J end lost 9 bases, and 10 bases lay between the germline ends. As DNA, the CDR3 is TGTGCCAGCAGTTACTCGGGGGGAGTAACGCAGTATTTT. This gives the protein CASSYSGGVTQYF.

This clonotype was seen a few times. The CDR3 region is CASSPIPRDRGGYTF. In DNA, the CDR3 is TGTGCCAGCAGCCCAATACCGCGTGATCGGGGCGGCTACACCTTC. The chain recombines TRBV11-2 with TRBJ1-2; a weak D match, TRBD1 (5 bases). V was shortened by 5 bases and J by 8 bases, with 21 bases between the two germline ends. CDR3 length equals 15 residues. Per the germline V gene, CDR1 is SGHAT and CDR2 is FQNNGV.

This clonotype was counted a few times. The chain is built from TRBV12-3 or TRBV12-4 and TRBJ2-5, with 8 bases that match TRBD2. The J call may be faulty, since TRBJ2-1 better matches the DNA end. This CDR3 contains 17 residues. Written as DNA, the CDR3 is TGTGCCAGCAGTTTAGTCCGTAGCGGGGCTTCCTACAATGAGCAGTTCTTC. This codes for CASSLVRSGASYNEQFF.

This clonotype appeared a few times. The V and J genes are TRBV7-9 and TRBJ2-5; 8 positions agree with TRBD1. The CDR3 has 15 amino acids. V lost 5 bases to trimming and J lost 4 bases; unmatched junction nucleotides: 9. Germline loops: CDR1 SEHNR, CDR2 FQNEAQ (reference sequence). CDR3 in amino acids: CASSPDRAKPETQYF. As DNA, the CDR3 is TGTGCCAGCAGCCCGGACAGGGCTAAGCCAGAGACCCAGTACTTC. Full variable domain (remainder filled in from reference TRBV7-9 and TRBJ2-5): DTGVSQNPRHKITKRGQNVTFRCDPISEHNRLYWYRQTLGQGPEFLTYFQNEAQLEKSRLLSDRFSAERPKGSFSTLEIQRTEQGDSAMYLCASSPDRAKPETQYFGPGTRLLVL.

This clonotype occurred a few times. The rearrangement links TRBV5-7 to TRBJ1-6; D is possibly TRBD1 (6 bases). TRBV5-7 is annotated as an ORF whose role is uncertain. Trimming left V 0 bases short and J 7 bases short, with 11 bases between. There are 15 residues in the CDR3. The chain's CDR3 is CASSLADRVNSPLHF. The CDR3 region has the DNA TGTGCCAGCAGCTTGGCGGACAGAGTAAATTCACCCCTCCACTTT.

A note on this clonotype: At one end, the junction sequence differs from germline, possibly due to a read error. CDR3 nucleotides: TGTGCCGCCAGTGATAGGCGGTGTTCACCCACCGGGGAGCTGTTTTTT. Protein: CAASDRRCSPTGELFF. The V call is TRBV24-1, the J call TRBJ2-2; no clear D. From germline, CDR1 is KGHDR and CDR2 SFDVKD. The CDR3 covers 16 residues.

This clonotype was detected ten times or more. The CDR3 nucleotides read TGTGCCAGCTCATGGACACGGAGAGGCTATGGCTACACCTTC. It encodes CASSWTRRGYGYTF. The rearrangement links TRBV18 to TRBJ1-2; D might be TRBD1 (5 bases). Germline values: CDR1 KGHSH, CDR2 LQKENI. Trimming took 5 bases from V and 4 from J, leaving 14 bases between them. This CDR3 comprises 14 residues.

Remarks on this clonotype: Being one base from a much bigger clone, this may be a read error. V gene TRBV21-1 combines with J gene TRBJ2-1. TRBV21-1 is deemed a pseudogene. The CDR3 runs to 13 residues. CDR3 bases: TGTGCCAGCAGCCCTCACGGGGACAATGAGCAGTTCTTC. Amino acids: CASSPHGDNEQFF.

The chain links TRBV27 to TRBJ2-5; D perhaps matches TRBD1 (6 bases). The assigned J gene may be wrong: the sequence end matches TRBJ2-7 better. The CDR3 loop spans 12 amino acids. Looked up from germline, CDR1 is MNHEY and CDR2 is SMNVEV (reference sequence). The CDR3 DNA reads TGTGCCAGTGGATTGGGACACCACGAGCAGTACTTC. Its protein product is CASGLGHHEQYF.

Only a few counts were recorded for this clonotype. V gene TRBV7-9 combines with J gene TRBJ2-5, with TRBD1 identical over 8 bases. This CDR3 spans 14 amino acids. CDR1 is SEHNR, CDR2 FQNEAQ, per germline (reference sequence). V shed 5 bases and J 7 bases; nucleotides not matched to a gene: 9. For the CDR3, the DNA is TGTGCCAGCAGCCCCTCGACAGGGGACGGGACCCAGTACTTC. Its translation is CASSPSTGDGTQYF.

This clonotype was picked up a small number of times. The junction differs from germline at one of its ends, possibly a read error. The chain is built from TRBV7-9 and TRBJ1-1; D remains unclear. CDR3 size: 14 residues. In germline, CDR1 is SEHNR, CDR2 FQNEAQ (reference sequence). In nucleotides, the CDR3 is TGTGCCAACAGCTTAGTGGAAATTGGGGCTGAAGCTTTCTTT. The encoded protein is CANSLVEIGAEAFF.

The chain uses TRBV24-1 and TRBJ2-1, with D unresolved. Germline CDR1 reads KGHDR; CDR2 reads SFDVKD. The V end lost 6 bases, the J end lost 0 bases, and 8 bases lay between the germline ends. The CDR3 covers 14 residues. CDR3 region: CATSFSSSYNEQFF. For the CDR3, the DNA is TGTGCCACCAGTTTTTCCAGCTCCTACAATGAGCAGTTCTTC.

This clonotype showed up just a few times. V usage is TRBV4-1 and J usage is TRBJ1-2; the match to TRBD1 covers 8 bases. From germline, CDR1 is MGHRA and CDR2 YSYEKL. This CDR3 contains 13 residues. V lost 6 bases to trimming and J lost 5 bases; unmatched junction nucleotides: 5. The CDR3 DNA reads TGCGCCAGCAGAGGGACAGGACGATATGGCTACACCTTC. It encodes CASRGTGRYGYTF.

Ten or more counts support this clonotype. J is TRBJ1-2 and V is TRBV7-2, with D perhaps matching TRBD1 (5 bases). Germline CDR1 reads SGHTA; CDR2 reads FQGNSA. Trimming removed 3 bases from V and 0 bases from J, with 5 bases in between. The CDR3 consists of 13 residues. CDR3: CASSLDTNYGYTF. The DNA of the CDR3 is TGTGCCAGCAGCTTGGACACTAACTATGGCTACACCTTC.

This clonotype came up a few times. The chain couples TRBV18 to TRBJ2-5; D may be TRBD1 (5 bases). The CDR3 totals 14 residues. The germline V and J ends were trimmed by 3 bases and 2 bases, with 10 bases remaining between them. CDR1 KGHSH and CDR2 LQKENI come from the germline V gene. The DNA for the CDR3 is TGTGCCAGCTCACCGGGGCAGGAACAAGAGACCCAGTACTTC. The encoded protein is CASSPGQEQETQYF.